This T cell receptor (beta chain) derives from a study of vaccination and CD4 T cells after COVID-19. Stated treatment: roughly 10-day PBMC culture with coronavirus spike peptide pools or control peptides (ViraFEST assay). Germline CDR1 and CDR2: LGHNT and FRNRAP. V trimming: 5 bases; J trimming: 3 bases; junction bases outside the gene matches: 9. There are 17 residues in the CDR3. Sequenced with the Oncomine TCR Beta short-read assay was DNA taken from cultured CD4+ T cells. TCRdb reprocessed the PCR reads via MiXCR and lists one record per CDR3 protein. The table includes 10,000 to 12,000 distinct CDR3 sequences, roughly 27% detected once. This clonotype has a handful of counts. Its antigen is unknown.

The V gene is TRBV12-5, the J gene TRBJ2-1; 11 nucleotides match TRBD2. This TCR came from a human donor who had recovered from COVID-19. The input for sequencing was CD4+ T cells from blood, cultured in vitro, taken after SARS-CoV-2 vaccination. CDR3 loop: CASGRGSGRAGYNEQFF. CDR3 coding DNA: TGTGCTAGTGGTCGGGGTAGCGGGAGGGCCGGCTACAATGAGCAGTTCTTC.